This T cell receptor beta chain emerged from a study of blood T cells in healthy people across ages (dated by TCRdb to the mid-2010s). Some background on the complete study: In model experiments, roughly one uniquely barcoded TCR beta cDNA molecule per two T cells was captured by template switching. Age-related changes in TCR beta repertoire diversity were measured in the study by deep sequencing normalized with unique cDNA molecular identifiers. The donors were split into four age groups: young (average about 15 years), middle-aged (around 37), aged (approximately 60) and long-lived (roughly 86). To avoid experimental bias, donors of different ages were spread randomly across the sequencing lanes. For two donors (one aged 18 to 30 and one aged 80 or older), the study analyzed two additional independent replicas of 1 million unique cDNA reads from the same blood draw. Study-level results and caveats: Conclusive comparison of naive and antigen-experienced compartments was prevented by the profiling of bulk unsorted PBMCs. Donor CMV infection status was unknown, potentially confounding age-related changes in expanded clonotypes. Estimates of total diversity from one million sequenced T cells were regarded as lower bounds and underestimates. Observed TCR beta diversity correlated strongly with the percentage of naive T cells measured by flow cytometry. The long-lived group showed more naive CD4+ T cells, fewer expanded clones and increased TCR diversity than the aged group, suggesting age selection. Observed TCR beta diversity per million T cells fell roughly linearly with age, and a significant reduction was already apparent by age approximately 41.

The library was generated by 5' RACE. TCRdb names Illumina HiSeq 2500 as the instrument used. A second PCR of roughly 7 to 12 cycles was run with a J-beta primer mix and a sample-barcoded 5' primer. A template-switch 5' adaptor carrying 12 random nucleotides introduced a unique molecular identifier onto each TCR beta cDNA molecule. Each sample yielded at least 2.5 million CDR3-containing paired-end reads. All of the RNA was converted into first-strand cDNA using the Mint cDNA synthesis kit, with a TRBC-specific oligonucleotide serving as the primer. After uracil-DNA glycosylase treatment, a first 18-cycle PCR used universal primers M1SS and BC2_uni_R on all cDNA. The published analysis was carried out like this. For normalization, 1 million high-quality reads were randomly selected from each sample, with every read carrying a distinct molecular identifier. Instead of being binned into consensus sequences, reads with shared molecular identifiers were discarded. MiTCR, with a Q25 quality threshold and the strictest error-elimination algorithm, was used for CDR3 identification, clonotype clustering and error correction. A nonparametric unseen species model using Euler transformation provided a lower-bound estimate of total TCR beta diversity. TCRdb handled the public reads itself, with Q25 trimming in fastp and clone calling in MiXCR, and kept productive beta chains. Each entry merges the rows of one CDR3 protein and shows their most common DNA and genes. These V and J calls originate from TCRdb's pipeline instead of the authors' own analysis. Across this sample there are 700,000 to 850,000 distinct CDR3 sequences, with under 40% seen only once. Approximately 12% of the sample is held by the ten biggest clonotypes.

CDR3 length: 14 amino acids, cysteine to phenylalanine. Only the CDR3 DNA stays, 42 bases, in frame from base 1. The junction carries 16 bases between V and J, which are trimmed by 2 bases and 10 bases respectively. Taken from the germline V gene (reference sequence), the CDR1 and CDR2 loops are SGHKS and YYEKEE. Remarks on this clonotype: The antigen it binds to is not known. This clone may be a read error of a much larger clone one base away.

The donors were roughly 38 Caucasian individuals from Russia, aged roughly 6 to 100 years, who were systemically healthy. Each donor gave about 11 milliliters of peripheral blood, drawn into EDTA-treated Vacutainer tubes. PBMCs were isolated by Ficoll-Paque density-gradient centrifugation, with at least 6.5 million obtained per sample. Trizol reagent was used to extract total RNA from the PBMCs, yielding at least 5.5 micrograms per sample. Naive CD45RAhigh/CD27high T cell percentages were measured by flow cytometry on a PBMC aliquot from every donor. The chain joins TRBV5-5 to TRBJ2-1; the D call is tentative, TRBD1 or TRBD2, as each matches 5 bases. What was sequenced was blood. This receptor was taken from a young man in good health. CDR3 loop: CASSLEGSSYEQFF. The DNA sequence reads TGTGCCAGCAGCTTAGAGGGGAGCTCCTACGAGCAGTTCTTC.